A selection of T cell receptor beta chains follows, all from one sample in a study of blood T cell repertoires in COVID-19. TCRdb's table, derived via immunoSEQ multiplex PCR, lists solely in-frame clones and lacks some. The data show 200,000 to 250,000 clones, about nine tenths seen once. The sequencing input was peripheral blood. The origin of the receptors is a man aged 55 to 70 with acute or convalescent COVID-19. CDR3s leave out the opening cysteine and the closing phenylalanine or tryptophan. The order of the fields is V gene, J gene, CDR3 protein.

>TRBV19|TRBJ1-3
ASSFPLGNTIY
>TRBV28|TRBJ1-5
ASSAGGLYQPQH
>TRBV28|TRBJ2-1
ASSLPAAGAYNEQF
>TRBV5-1|TRBJ2-1
ASSLAPSGRNEQF
>TRBV9|TRBJ2-2
ASSPILRGSGELF
>TRBV6-5|TRBJ1-2
ASSPGTVVYGYT
>TRBV18|TRBJ2-1
ASSPRDIANSAAYNEQF
>TRBV30|TRBJ1-5
AWSRDRGIGNSNQPQH
>TRBV11-2|TRBJ1-4
ASSFGRDNEKLF
>TRBV4-3|TRBJ1-2
ASSQPGTGELYGYT
>TRBV7-8|TRBJ2-7
ASSPSRGPSIYEQY
>TRBV6-8|TRBJ2-1
ASILGGQGLPQSSYNEQF
>TRBV27|TRBJ2-2
ASSPLAGENTGELF
>TRBV15|TRBJ2-3
ATSRARGMTQY
>TRBV30|TRBJ1-2
AWSVPGAGGGYGYT
>TRBV27|TRBJ2-1
ASSLGLPTYNEQF
>TRBV18|TRBJ2-7
ASSPRTSGISYEQY
>TRBV24-1|TRBJ1-5
ATSDAQGNPNQPQH
>TRBV19|TRBJ2-3
ASAGGEGDTQY
>TRBV7-2|TRBJ1-5
ASSDSLNQPQH
>TRBV5-1|TRBJ2-7
ASSEQTGVYEQY
>TRBV6-2/TRBV6-3|TRBJ2-3
ASSQGLAVTDTQY
>TRBV12-5|TRBJ2-5
ASGASGRFETQY
>TRBV20-1|TRBJ2-5
SASSQETQY
>TRBV4-3|TRBJ1-4
ASSQGATNENRLF
>TRBV23-1|TRBJ2-7
ASSPLQGSSYEQY
>TRBV4-1|TRBJ2-2
ASTTYIPGTVGTGELF
>TRBV7-2|TRBJ2-7
ASRKGQGAYEQY
>TRBV30|TRBJ2-7
AWGSGVGPSYEQY
>TRBV28|TRBJ2-3
ASKNYPTDTQY
>TRBV4-1|TRBJ1-2
ASSQDRGTSTRSYGYT
>TRBV27|TRBJ1-1
ASSLGPGLRTEAF
>TRBV28|TRBJ2-7
ASSYRGRDKTGQY
>TRBV6-6|TRBJ2-2
ASSSPGLAGSGELF
>TRBV11-2|TRBJ2-7
ASSPTRTATNEQY
>TRBV6-5|TRBJ1-2
ASSSTGDYGYT
>TRBV27|TRBJ1-5
ASRPGQRPPVENQPQH
>TRBV5-6|TRBJ1-1
ASSSNGRGGHTEAF
>TRBV19|TRBJ2-3
ASSIAGPSTDTQY
>TRBV7-9|TRBJ2-7
ASSLIGAYEQY
>TRBV9|TRBJ1-2
ASSVETGGSGYT
>TRBV7-9|TRBJ2-5
ASSPRRGGETQY
>TRBV19|TRBJ2-5
ASSRATGDGETQY
>TRBV7-9|TRBJ1-2
ASSLWGANYGYT
>TRBV6-5|TRBJ2-7
ASRRTSGGVGEQY
>TRBV10-3|TRBJ2-5
AISEGASGAETQY
>TRBV7-6|TRBJ2-2
ASSLVTSGRSNTGELF
>TRBV18|TRBJ1-5
ASSPKAGAGQPQH
>TRBV5-1|TRBJ1-5
ASSLGELSNQPQH
>TRBV3-1/TRBV3-2|TRBJ2-3
ASSLQGFTDTQY
>TRBV30|TRBJ2-2
AWGTDPNTGELF
>TRBV7-8|TRBJ2-7
ASSPRGQGVPHEQY
>TRBV5-4|TRBJ2-7
ASSLPDRGYEQY
>TRBV4-3|TRBJ2-2
ASRGDREDTGELF
>TRBV7-3|TRBJ2-1
ASSPTVSGEQF
>TRBV2|TRBJ2-7
ASSGPGAGTSAYEQY
>TRBV19|TRBJ1-2
ASSIRVGTAFNYGYT
>TRBV24-1|TRBJ2-5
ATSDFLTASHEDREEETQY
>TRBV5-4|TRBJ1-6
ASNYWTAFKRPLH